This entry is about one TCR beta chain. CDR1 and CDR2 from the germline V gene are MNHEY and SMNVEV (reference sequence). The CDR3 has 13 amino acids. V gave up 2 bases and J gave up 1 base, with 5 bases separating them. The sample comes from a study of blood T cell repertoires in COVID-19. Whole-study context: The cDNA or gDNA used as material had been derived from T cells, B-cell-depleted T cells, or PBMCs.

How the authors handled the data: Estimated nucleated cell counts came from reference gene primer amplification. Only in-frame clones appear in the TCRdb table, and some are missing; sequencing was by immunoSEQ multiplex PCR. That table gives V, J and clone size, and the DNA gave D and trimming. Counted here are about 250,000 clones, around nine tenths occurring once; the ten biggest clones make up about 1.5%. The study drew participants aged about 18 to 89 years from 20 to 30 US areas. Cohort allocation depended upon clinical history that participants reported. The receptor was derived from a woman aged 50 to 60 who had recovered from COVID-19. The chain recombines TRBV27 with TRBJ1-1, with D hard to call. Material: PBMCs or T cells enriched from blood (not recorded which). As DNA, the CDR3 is TGTGCCAGCAGTTTACGTCGGAACACTGAAGCTTTCTTT. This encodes CASSLRRNTEAFF.